The 22 T cell receptor beta chains below come from one sample, sequenced in a study of beta chain features in type 1 diabetes. Sequenced material consisted of expressed TCRB transcripts (all of the isolated RNA was reverse transcribed). Measured with immunoSEQ multiplex PCR; TCRdb has only the in-frame clones, and not every one. Seen here are 130,000 or so clones, around a tenth observed once, and the top ten hold around 0.7%. The source material was central memory CD4+ T cells from blood. These receptors were taken from a man aged 18 to 29 in good health.

The rearrangement uses TRBV5-1 and TRBJ2-7, with D maybe TRBD1 (5 bases). The length of the CDR3 is 13 residues. The V gene lost 2 bases and the J gene lost 5 bases, with 11 bases spanning the gap. Germline-derived CDR1 and CDR2 are SGHRS and YFSETQ. The CDR3 DNA follows: TGCGCCAGCAGCTTAAGGCAGGGAAACGAGCAGTACTTC. The encoded protein is CASSLRQGNEQYF.

V usage is TRBV10-3 and J usage is TRBJ1-1; TRBD1 aligns across 8 bases. The length of the CDR3 is 14 residues. The junction had 6 bases not matched to a gene; V was cut back by 5 bases and J by 4 bases. The germline V gene has CDR1 ENHRY and CDR2 SYGVKD. CDR3 bases: TGTGCCATCAGTAGGGGGACAGGTAGCACTGAAGCTTTCTTT. It specifies CAISRGTGSTEAFF.

This CDR3 reads CASSVEGNSPLHF. CDR3 coding DNA: TGTGCCAGCAGCGTAGAGGGGAATTCACCCCTCCACTTT. The rearrangement joins TRBV9 to TRBJ1-6; maybe TRBD1 (5 bases). Trimming removed 0 bases from V and 7 bases from J, with 5 bases in between. Germline CDR1 is SGDLS and CDR2 is YYNGEE. The CDR3 is made up of 13 amino acids.

This clone has a handful of counts. This CDR3 is CASLRPGQNYEQYF. The DNA of the CDR3 is TGTGCCAGCCTACGACCGGGACAGAACTACGAGCAGTACTTC. The chain carries TRBV28 and TRBJ2-7; 7 bases map to TRBD1. V lost 8 bases, J lost 3 bases, and 10 bases stayed unmatched. This CDR3 has 14 amino acids. CDR1 and CDR2 (germline): MDHEN, SYDVKM.

This chain uses TRBV23-1 with TRBJ1-3; 12 bases are shared with TRBD1. TRBV23-1 belongs to the ORF category, with a function that is uncertain. The CDR3 length is 19 residues. V lost 0 bases to trimming and J lost 5 bases; unmatched junction nucleotides: 11. The CDR3 nucleotides are TGCGCCAGCAGTCAATCTGGGGACAGGGGGCGCAGTAGGCGAAACACCATATATTTT. The encoded protein is CASSQSGDRGRSRRNTIYF.

The V gene is TRBV7-9, the J gene TRBJ1-2, with D possibly matching TRBD1 (6 bases). V lost 5 bases, J lost 8 bases, and 24 bases lay in between. The CDR3 is 16 amino acids. The V gene's germline CDR1 is SEHNR and CDR2 FQNEAQ (reference sequence). CDR3 loop: CASSIDGQSTISGYTF. CDR3 nucleotides: TGTGCCAGCAGCATAGACGGACAGTCGACTATTTCAGGCTACACCTTC. Full variable domain (outside the CDR3, taken from reference TRBV7-9 and TRBJ1-2): DTGVSQNPRHKITKRGQNVTFRCDPISEHNRLYWYRQTLGQGPEFLTYFQNEAQLEKSRLLSDRFSAERPKGSFSTLEIQRTEQGDSAMYLCASSIDGQSTISGYTFGSGTRLTVV.

There are a few counts of this clone. This chain links TRBV6-1 with TRBJ2-1, with TRBD1 identical over 10 bases. Unmatched junction bases numbered 3, after V lost 1 base and J lost 12 bases. CDR3 length equals 13 residues. The germline V gene has CDR1 MNHNS and CDR2 SASEGT. The CDR3 sequence is CASSEGTGGRQFF. CDR3 coding DNA: TGTGCCAGCAGTGAAGGGACAGGGGGTCGGCAGTTCTTC.

Only a few counts were recorded for this clone. CDR3 in DNA: TGCGCCAGCAGCTCGGGACAGTACAATGAGCAGTTCTTC. Amino acid sequence: CASSSGQYNEQFF. The V and J genes are TRBV5-1 and TRBJ2-1, with 7 nucleotides matching TRBD1. The trim removed 3 bases at V and 4 bases at J, leaving 1 base unmatched. The length of the CDR3 is 13 residues. CDR1 SGHRS and CDR2 YFSETQ come from the germline V gene.

For this clone: At one end the junction does not follow the germline gene, possibly because of a read error. The rearrangement uses TRBV14 and TRBJ1-4; 7 bases are a match to TRBD1. The CDR3 consists of 16 residues. Germline V lookup: CDR1 SGHDN, CDR2 FVKESK. CDR3 nucleotide sequence: TGTGCCAGCAGCCAAGACGAGGACAGGACTAATGAAATGGAGGTTTTT. It specifies CASSQDEDRTNEMEVF.

There are a few counts of this clone. V usage is TRBV10-3 and J usage is TRBJ2-2; 8 bases are a match to TRBD1. In germline, CDR1 is ENHRY, CDR2 SYGVKD. CDR3 size: 15 residues. After removal of 6 bases from V and 4 bases from J, the junction contained 7 bases not matched to a gene. The CDR3 loop reads CAISSDRVATGELFF. DNA for the CDR3: TGTGCCATCAGCTCGGACAGGGTTGCCACCGGGGAGCTGTTTTTT.

The CDR3: CASSPRASGDEQYF. The CDR3 coding sequence is TGTGCCAGCAGCCCACGGGCTAGCGGGGACGAGCAGTACTTC. V gene TRBV16 combines with J gene TRBJ2-7; 9 nucleotides match TRBD2. Germline values: CDR1 KGHSY, CDR2 FQNENV. J was trimmed by 5 bases and V by 4 bases; bases with no gene match: 6. CDR3 length equals 14 residues.

This chain uses TRBV19 with TRBJ2-1, with a tentative D call TRBD1 (5 bases). CDR3 length: 14 amino acids. Trimming shortened V by 5 bases and J by 5 bases, and 13 bases separated the two germline ends. CDR1 and CDR2 (germline): LNHDA, SQIVND (reference sequence). The CDR3: CASSFDRGHNEQFF. The CDR3 coding sequence is TGTGCCAGTAGTTTCGACAGAGGCCACAATGAGCAGTTCTTC. Combining the CDR3 with reference TRBV19 and TRBJ2-1 gives the whole variable domain DGGITQSPKYLFRKEGQNVTLSCEQNLNHDAMYWYRQDPGQGLRLIYYSQIVNDFQKGDIAEGYSVSREKKESFPLTVTSAQKNPTAFYLCASSFDRGHNEQFFGPGTRLTVL.

The chain carries TRBV11-3 and TRBJ2-1, with 13 bases identical to TRBD2. V gave up 5 bases and J gave up 8 bases; unmatched junction bases: 9. This CDR3 spans 16 amino acids. Germline V lookup: CDR1 SGHNT, CDR2 YENEEA. CDR3 sequence (DNA): TGTGCCAGCAGCCGCGCGGGGACTAGCGGGGCCGATGAGCAGTTCTTC. It encodes CASSRAGTSGADEQFF.

This rearrangement joins TRBV11-2 to TRBJ2-2; no reliable D call. CDR1 SGHAT and CDR2 FQNNGV come from the germline V gene. The CDR3 contains 14 residues. Between the trimmed V and J ends, which lost 0 bases and 6 bases, there was a span of 8 bases. The CDR3 nucleotides are TGTGCCAGCAGCTTAGATAAGCTGGCCGGGGAGCTGTTTTTT. Amino acids: CASSLDKLAGELFF.

This clone was detected a few times. This rearrangement joins TRBV9 to TRBJ1-6; possibly TRBD1 for D (6 bases). Germline assignment: CDR1 SGDLS and CDR2 YYNGEE. This CDR3 has 15 residues. Trimming took off 3 bases at V and 3 bases at J, with 10 bases between the two ends. The CDR3 region is CASSAKGDYNSPLHF. For the CDR3, the DNA is TGTGCCAGCAGCGCAAAGGGGGACTATAATTCACCCCTCCACTTT.

This clone was seen a few times. The chain recombines TRBV11-2 with TRBJ2-7; D possibly corresponds to TRBD2 (5 bases). V lost 5 bases and J 3 bases, leaving 11 bases between the germline ends. Germline-derived CDR1 and CDR2 are SGHAT and FQNNGV. This CDR3 has 13 residues. DNA of the CDR3: TGTGCCAGCAGCCCCCCCGGGAACTACGAGCAGTACTTC. It is translated as CASSPPGNYEQYF.

This clone was counted between two and nine times. The rearrangement joins TRBV5-1 to TRBJ2-1; possibly TRBD2 for D (5 bases). The CDR3 contains 16 residues. Trimming stripped 0 bases from V and 7 bases from J, with 17 bases between. The germline V gene encodes CDR1 SGHRS and CDR2 YFSETQ. The DNA for the CDR3 is TGCGCCAGCAGCTTGGCGGGCTCCGGGGTAGGGAATGAGCAGTTCTTC. The encoded protein is CASSLAGSGVGNEQFF.

This clone has more than one count but fewer than ten. The rearrangement uses TRBV18 and TRBJ2-6; D not certain. Germline V gene sequence: CDR1 KGHSH, CDR2 LQKENI. The CDR3 covers 13 residues. The V gene lost 6 bases and the J gene lost 4 bases, with 7 bases spanning the gap. The CDR3 spells CASSQSGANVLTF. The CDR3 nucleotides are TGTGCCAGCTCCCAAAGCGGGGCCAACGTCCTGACTTTC. The variable domain in full, with the rest retrieved from reference TRBV18 and TRBJ2-6, is NAGVMQNPRHLVRRRGQEARLRCSPMKGHSHVYWYRQLPEEGLKFMVYLQKENIIDESGMPKERFSAEFPKEGPSILRIQQVVRGDSAAYFCASSQSGANVLTFGAGSRLTVL.

The rearrangement uses TRBV2 and TRBJ1-2; TRBD1 agrees at 8 bases. The CDR3 loop spans 14 amino acids. Germline CDR1 reads SNHLY; CDR2 reads FYNNEI. V was clipped by 5 bases and J by 4 bases; unmatched bases: 6. The CDR3 loop is CASSTGGTLYGYTF. The CDR3 nucleotides read TGTGCCAGCAGTACAGGGGGAACACTCTATGGCTACACCTTC.

The CDR3 sequence is CASSFRVNTGELFF. The DNA of the CDR3 is TGTGCCAGCAGTTTCAGGGTGAACACCGGGGAGCTGTTTTTT. This chain connects TRBV6-6 to TRBJ2-2; possible D gene TRBD1, 5 bases. Germline V lookup: CDR1 MNHNY, CDR2 SVGAGI (reference sequence). Trimming pared 4 bases from V and 1 base from J, leaving 7 bases between. The CDR3 is made up of 14 amino acids.

In this sample, this clone turned up a few times. This chain connects TRBV14 to TRBJ2-7; perhaps TRBD1 as D (6 bases). V gave up 0 bases and J gave up 2 bases, with 11 bases separating them. This CDR3 has 15 residues. Germline V gene data show CDR1 as SGHDN and CDR2 as FVKESK. This chain's CDR3 is CASSQEGAGTYEQYF. DNA for the CDR3: TGTGCCAGCAGCCAAGAGGGGGCAGGAACCTACGAGCAGTACTTC.

This clone was seen a handful of times. CDR3 in amino acids: CASSPTQVTDTQYF. The CDR3 DNA sequence: TGTGCCAGCTCACCGACACAGGTCACAGATACGCAGTATTTT. V and J are TRBV18 and TRBJ2-3; D may be TRBD1 (5 bases). V lost 3 bases and J 2 bases, leaving 9 bases between the germline ends. Per the germline V gene, CDR1 is KGHSH and CDR2 is LQKENI. The CDR3 is 14 residues long.